This T cell receptor (beta chain) was documented in a study of radiation and T cells in renal cell carcinoma. This clone was picked up one time. Time point: blood 2 weeks post-SBRT. Treatment given: 15 Gy SBRT to primary tumor, nephrectomy 4 weeks later. Assay used: immunoSEQ multiplex PCR; TCRdb lists only in-frame clones, some missing. The sample lists roughly 140,000 clones, roughly 90% seen once, with over 10% in the top ten. CDR3 size: 13 residues. CDR1 and CDR2 (germline): SGHDT, YYEEEE. The sequence was obtained from a woman between 50 and 59 years old with renal cell carcinoma. Sequenced here: blood, sampled from a patient whose treatment included radiotherapy and nephrectomy. The J gene is TRBJ2-5, the V gene TRBV5-6; D may be TRBD1 (6 bases). Matching the DNA end better, TRBJ2-7 makes the J call doubtful. CDR3 in amino acids: CASSWDTSYEQYF. CDR3 DNA: TGTGCCAGCAGCTGGGACACGTCCTACGAGCAGTACTTC.